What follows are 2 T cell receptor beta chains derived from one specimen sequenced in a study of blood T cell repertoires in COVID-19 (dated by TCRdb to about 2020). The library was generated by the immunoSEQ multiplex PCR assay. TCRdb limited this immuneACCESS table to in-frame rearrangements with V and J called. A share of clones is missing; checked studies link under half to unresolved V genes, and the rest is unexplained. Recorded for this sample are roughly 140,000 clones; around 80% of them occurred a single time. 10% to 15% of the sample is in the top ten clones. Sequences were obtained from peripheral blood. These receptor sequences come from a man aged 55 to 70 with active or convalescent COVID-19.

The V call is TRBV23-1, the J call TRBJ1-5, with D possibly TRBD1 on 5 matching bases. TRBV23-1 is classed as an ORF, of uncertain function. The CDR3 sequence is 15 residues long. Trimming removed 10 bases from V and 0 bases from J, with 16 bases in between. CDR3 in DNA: TGCGCCAACCCCAAAAGGGGATTTAGCAATCAGCCCCAGCATTTT. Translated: CANPKRGFSNQPQHF.

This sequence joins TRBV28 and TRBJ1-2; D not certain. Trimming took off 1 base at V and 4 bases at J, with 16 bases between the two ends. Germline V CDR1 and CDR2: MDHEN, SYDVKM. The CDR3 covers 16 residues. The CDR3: CASSLFGQASPYGYTF. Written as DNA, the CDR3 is TGTGCCAGCAGTTTATTTGGTCAGGCCTCCCCCTATGGCTACACCTTC.